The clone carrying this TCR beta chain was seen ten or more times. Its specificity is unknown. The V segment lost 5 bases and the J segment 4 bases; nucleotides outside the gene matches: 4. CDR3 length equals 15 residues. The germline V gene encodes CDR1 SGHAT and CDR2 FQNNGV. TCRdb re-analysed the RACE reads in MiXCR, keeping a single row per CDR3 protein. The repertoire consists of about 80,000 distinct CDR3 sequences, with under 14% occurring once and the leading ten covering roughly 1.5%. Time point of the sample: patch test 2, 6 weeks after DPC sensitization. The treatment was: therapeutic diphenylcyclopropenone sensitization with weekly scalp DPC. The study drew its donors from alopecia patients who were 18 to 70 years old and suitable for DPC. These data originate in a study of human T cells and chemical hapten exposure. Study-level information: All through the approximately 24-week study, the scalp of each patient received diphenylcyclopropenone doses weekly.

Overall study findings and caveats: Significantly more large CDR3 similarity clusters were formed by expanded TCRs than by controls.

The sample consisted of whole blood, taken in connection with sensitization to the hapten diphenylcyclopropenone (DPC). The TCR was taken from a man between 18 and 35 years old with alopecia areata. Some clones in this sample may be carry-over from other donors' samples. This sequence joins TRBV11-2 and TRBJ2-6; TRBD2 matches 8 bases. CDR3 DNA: TGTGCCAGCAGCCGACTAGCGTCCGGGGCCAACGTCCTGACTTTC. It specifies CASSRLASGANVLTF. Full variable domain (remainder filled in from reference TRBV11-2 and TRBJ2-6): EAGVAQSPRYKIIEKRQSVAFWCNPISGHATLYWYQQILGQGPKLLIQFQNNGVVDDSQLPKDRFSAERLKGVDSTLKIQPAKLEDSAVYLCASSRLASGANVLTFGAGSRLTVL.